This passage covers 27 T cell receptor beta chains from one sample sequenced in a study of shared clonotypes between healthy human individuals. Data came from immunoSEQ multiplex PCR; TCRdb stores just in-frame clones and leaves some out. Of about 2.3 million clones in the sample, just under 95% were seen once. The sequenced material came from naive CD4+ T cells from PBMCs. Subset in this sample: CD45RA+ positively selected. The receptor set was obtained from a man aged 18 to 35 in good health. Some clones in this sample may be carry-over from other donors' samples.

J is TRBJ2-6 and V is TRBV7-9; D uncertain. The CDR3 is 14 amino acids. V was pared by 6 bases and J by 0 bases, with 6 bases between. The V gene's germline CDR1 is SEHNR and CDR2 FQNEAQ (reference sequence). The DNA of the CDR3 is TGTGCCAGCAGTTCGTTCTCTGGGGCCAACGTCCTGACTTTC. Protein: CASSSFSGANVLTF.

For this clone: At the DNA level, this CDR3 is encoded by other sequences in the same sample as well. V is TRBV5-1 and J is TRBJ2-7; the match to TRBD1 covers 12 bases. V lost 3 bases, J lost 2 bases, and 3 bases stayed unmatched. CDR1 is SGHRS and CDR2 is YFSETQ in the germline V gene. This CDR3 is 15 amino acids long. Written as DNA, the CDR3 is TGCGCCAGCAGCTCCGGGGACAGGGGGCCCTACGAGCAGTACTTC. Translation gives CASSSGDRGPYEQYF.

This chain uses TRBV29-1 with TRBJ1-2, with TRBD1 identical over 11 bases. CDR3 length: 15 amino acids. J was trimmed by 4 bases and V by 5 bases; bases with no gene match: 9. CDR1 and CDR2 from the germline V gene are SQVTM and ANQGSEA. Here the CDR3 DNA reads TGCAGCGTTTTGAAATTGGGGACAGGGGGCTATGGCTACACCTTC. This translates into CSVLKLGTGGYGYTF.

This chain links TRBV28 with TRBJ1-5; TRBD1 might be the D (5 bases). Germline CDR1 MDHEN, CDR2 SYDVKM. Trimming left V 2 bases short and J 3 bases short, with 14 bases between. The CDR3 length is 16 residues. CDR3 DNA sequence: TGTGCCAGCAGTTTACTAGGGGAGGGGTACAATCAGCCCCAGCATTTT. Translated: CASSLLGEGYNQPQHF.

This chain connects TRBV7-2 to TRBJ1-5; D is unclear. V gave up 5 bases and J gave up 6 bases, with 11 bases separating them. Looked up from germline, CDR1 is SGHTA and CDR2 is FQGNSA. The CDR3 extends over 13 amino acids. The DNA of the CDR3 is TGTGCCAGCAGCCTTGACGCCCCTCAGCCCCAGCATTTT. Its translation is CASSLDAPQPQHF.

This chain links TRBV10-3 with TRBJ2-1; TRBD2 matches 7 bases. The germline CDR1 and CDR2 sequences are ENHRY and SYGVKD. V shed 10 bases and J 10 bases; nucleotides not matched to a gene: 16. This CDR3 is 14 amino acids long. DNA of the CDR3: TGTGCCAGCGATGAGGGAGGGCGGGTATGGGAGCAGTTCTTC. Translated: CASDEGGRVWEQFF.

The chain uses TRBV28 and TRBJ2-7; D perhaps matches TRBD1 (6 bases). Germline V gives CDR1 MDHEN, CDR2 SYDVKM. The CDR3 contains 15 residues. V was pared by 3 bases and J by 3 bases, with 15 bases between. The CDR3 protein is CASSFSGTRYYEQYF. The CDR3 nucleotides read TGTGCCAGCAGTTTCTCCGGGACAAGATACTACGAGCAGTACTTC. Supplemented by reference TRBV28 and TRBJ2-7, the full variable domain reads DVKVTQSSRYLVKRTGEKVFLECVQDMDHENMFWYRQDPGLGLRLIYFSYDVKMKEKGDIPEGYSVSREKKERFSLILESASTNQTSMYLCASSFSGTRYYEQYFGPGTRLTVT.

This chain joins TRBV28 and TRBJ2-5; either TRBD1 or TRBD2 may fit D (5 bases each). Germline CDR1 and CDR2: MDHEN and SYDVKM. The CDR3 is made up of 14 amino acids. V dropped 5 bases and J dropped 4 bases, with 14 bases sitting between them. The CDR3 here is CASSPVGDGETQYF. The CDR3 DNA reads TGTGCCAGCAGTCCAGTGGGGGACGGAGAGACCCAGTACTTC.

The chain carries TRBV5-1 and TRBJ1-2; D is unresolved. V was pared by 0 bases and J by 6 bases, with 15 bases between. In germline, CDR1 is SGHRS, CDR2 YFSETQ. The CDR3 is 15 residues long. The CDR3 is CASSLDSRTKDGYTF. In DNA, the CDR3 is TGCGCCAGCAGCTTGGATTCAAGGACGAAGGATGGCTACACCTTC.

This clone appeared once. For the CDR3, the DNA is TGCAGTGCTCCTCTGCGGCCTGAAGCTTTCTTT. Translation gives CSAPLRPEAFF. The rearrangement joins TRBV20-1 to TRBJ1-1; D is unclear. Germline V lookup: CDR1 DFQATT, CDR2 SNEGSKA (reference sequence). The V end was cut by 5 bases, the J end by 6 bases, with 10 bases between. CDR3 length equals 11 residues.

This clone was counted a few times. The rearrangement links TRBV18 to TRBJ1-3; D gene uncertain. This CDR3 comprises 13 residues. Germline V gene data show CDR1 as KGHSH and CDR2 as LQKENI. The germline V and J ends were trimmed by 6 bases and 2 bases, with 8 bases remaining between them. In nucleotides, the CDR3 is TGTGCCAGCTCTCGGCTTCCTGGAAACACCATATATTTT. Its protein product is CASSRLPGNTIYF.

The V and J genes are TRBV7-9 and TRBJ2-3; 7 bases are a match to TRBD2. V lost 2 bases, J lost 6 bases, and 5 bases stayed unmatched. The germline gives CDR1 SEHNR, CDR2 FQNEAQ (reference sequence). This CDR3 region has 14 residues. CDR3 in DNA: TGTGCCAGCAGCTTAATTACTAGCGTCGATACGCAGTATTTT. Protein sequence: CASSLITSVDTQYF.

The CDR3 DNA follows: TGTGCCAGCAGCACAATCACGCCTAGCGGGCTTACGGGTAATGAGCAGTTCTTC. Its translation is CASSTITPSGLTGNEQFF. The rearrangement joins TRBV7-3 to TRBJ2-1; TRBD2 matches at 8 bases. V lost 5 bases, J lost 7 bases, and 19 bases stayed unmatched. This CDR3 has 18 amino acids. Germline V lookup: CDR1 SGHTA, CDR2 FQGTGA.

The V call is TRBV6-5, the J call TRBJ1-1; D is unresolved. V gave up 0 bases and J gave up 1 base, with 9 bases separating them. This CDR3 contains 15 residues. CDR1 is MNHEY and CDR2 is SVGAGI in the germline V gene. The CDR3 sequence is CASSYSGIKNTEAFF. The CDR3 DNA is TGTGCCAGCAGTTACTCAGGCATAAAGAACACTGAAGCTTTCTTT.

The rearrangement links TRBV29-1 to TRBJ2-7, with 14 bases identical to TRBD2. The germline V gene encodes CDR1 SQVTM and CDR2 ANQGSEA. Trimming cost V 6 bases and J 9 bases; bases outside gene matches: 7. This CDR3 is built from 13 residues. The CDR3 spells CSVGGLAGAVQYF. The DNA for the CDR3 is TGCAGCGTGGGGGGACTAGCGGGAGCTGTGCAGTACTTC.

V gene TRBV7-3 combines with J gene TRBJ2-5, with 12 nucleotides matching TRBD2. This CDR3 has 16 residues. The germline CDR1 and CDR2 sequences are SGHTA and FQGTGA. The J segment lost 3 bases and the V segment lost 2 bases, leaving 4 bases of the junction unmatched. The CDR3 spells CASSLQRTSGKETQYF. Here the CDR3 DNA reads TGTGCCAGCAGCTTACAGAGGACTAGCGGGAAAGAGACCCAGTACTTC.

In its sample, this clone was seen a few times. The chain is built from TRBV9 and TRBJ2-2; D remains ambiguous. CDR3 length equals 12 residues. Trimming pared 3 bases from V and 2 bases from J, leaving 2 bases between. Germline V gene data show CDR1 as SGDLS and CDR2 as YYNGEE. In DNA, the CDR3 is TGTGCCAGCAGCGCAAACACCGGGGAGCTGTTTTTT. Its translation is CASSANTGELFF.

The chain recombines TRBV15 with TRBJ1-2, with D perhaps matching TRBD1 (6 bases). The germline CDR1 and CDR2 sequences are LNHNV and YYDKDF (reference sequence). The CDR3 length is 16 residues. V gave up 3 bases and J gave up 0 bases, with 14 bases separating them. The CDR3 DNA follows: TGTGCCACCAGCAGGCGTGAACGGACAGCTAACTATGGCTACACCTTC. Its protein is CATSRRERTANYGYTF.

The V call is TRBV25-1, the J call TRBJ2-7; D remains unclear. V lost 4 bases and J 3 bases, leaving 13 bases between the germline ends. CDR3 size: 14 residues. Germline V gene data show CDR1 as MGHDK and CDR2 as SYGVNS. CDR3 sequence: CASSAVYPSYEQYF. In DNA, the CDR3 is TGTGCCAGCAGTGCAGTATACCCGAGCTACGAGCAGTACTTC.

This clone was counted a single time. The rearrangement uses TRBV5-4 and TRBJ1-3; tentative D call: TRBD1 (5 bases). Germline CDR1 is SGHNT and CDR2 is YYREEE (reference sequence). The V end was cut by 4 bases, the J end by 2 bases, with 13 bases between. The CDR3 extends over 15 amino acids. The CDR3 loop is CASSPIPGTGNTIYF. The CDR3 DNA reads as TGTGCCAGCAGCCCGATCCCAGGGACTGGAAACACCATATATTTT.

The chain couples TRBV9 to TRBJ2-5; 8 nucleotides agree with TRBD2. Germline CDR1 reads SGDLS; CDR2 reads YYNGEE. The J segment lost 4 bases and the V segment lost 0 bases, leaving 17 bases of the junction unmatched. The CDR3 extends over 19 amino acids. The chain's CDR3 is CASSVEPDGRAGGGETQYF. CDR3 DNA sequence: TGTGCCAGCAGCGTAGAACCGGACGGGAGGGCGGGAGGAGGAGAGACCCAGTACTTC.

This clone has just one count. This sequence joins TRBV5-4 and TRBJ2-1, with D possibly matching TRBD2 (6 bases). The CDR3 length is 15 residues. V lost 4 bases and J 3 bases, leaving 14 bases between the germline ends. CDR1 is SGHNT and CDR2 is YYREEE in the germline V gene (reference sequence). The CDR3, as DNA: TGTGCCAGCAGCGGTCAGGGTAGCGGCTACAATGAGCAGTTCTTC. This encodes CASSGQGSGYNEQFF.

About this clone itself: Other nucleotide sequences in the sample specify the same CDR3. The rearrangement links TRBV7-3 to TRBJ2-3, with 12 nucleotides matching TRBD2. The germline CDR1 and CDR2 sequences are SGHTA and FQGTGA. The CDR3 has 16 residues. V was pared by 5 bases and J by 1 base, with 4 bases of the junction left unmatched. The CDR3 is CASSTGLAGRTDTQYF. Here the CDR3 DNA reads TGTGCCAGCAGCACGGGACTAGCGGGCCGCACAGATACGCAGTATTTT.

V and J are TRBV11-2 and TRBJ2-7; D not certain. The CDR3 loop spans 12 amino acids. V was shortened by 2 bases and J by 7 bases, with 9 bases between the two germline ends. Germline CDR1 SGHAT, CDR2 FQNNGV. The CDR3 coding sequence is TGTGCCAGCAGCTTAAATCTAGGGGAGCAGTACTTC. Translated, it gives CASSLNLGEQYF.

The chain joins TRBV7-2 to TRBJ2-1; TRBD2 aligns across 13 bases. CDR1 SGHTA and CDR2 FQGNSA come from the germline V gene. This CDR3 region has 17 residues. V lost 2 bases and J lost 7; bases outside the gene matches: 8. CDR3 sequence reads: CASSLLGLAGVNNEQFF. The CDR3 DNA reads as TGTGCCAGCAGCTTACTCGGACTAGCGGGAGTTAATAATGAGCAGTTCTTC.

In regard to this clone: Other DNA sequences of this sample code for an identical CDR3. The rearrangement links TRBV28 to TRBJ2-1, with a tentative D call TRBD2 (5 bases). The CDR3 loop spans 15 amino acids. Germline CDR1 reads MDHEN; CDR2 reads SYDVKM. The ends were cut back, 3 bases at V and 0 bases at J, with 9 bases in the middle. CDR3 residues: CASSLGGSSYNEQFF. CDR3 DNA: TGTGCCAGCAGTTTGGGTGGGAGCTCCTACAATGAGCAGTTCTTC. Filled out from reference TRBV28 and TRBJ2-1, the complete variable domain reads DVKVTQSSRYLVKRTGEKVFLECVQDMDHENMFWYRQDPGLGLRLIYFSYDVKMKEKGDIPEGYSVSREKKERFSLILESASTNQTSMYLCASSLGGSSYNEQFFGPGTRLTVL.

This sequence joins TRBV4-1 and TRBJ1-3; 7 bases match TRBD1. J lost 1 base, V lost 0 bases, and 9 bases had no gene match. The CDR3 loop spans 18 amino acids. Looked up from germline, CDR1 is MGHRA and CDR2 is YSYEKL. CDR3 loop: CASSQEQKGAYSGNTIYF. CDR3 nucleotide sequence: TGCGCCAGCAGCCAAGAACAGAAGGGGGCGTATTCTGGAAACACCATATATTTT.